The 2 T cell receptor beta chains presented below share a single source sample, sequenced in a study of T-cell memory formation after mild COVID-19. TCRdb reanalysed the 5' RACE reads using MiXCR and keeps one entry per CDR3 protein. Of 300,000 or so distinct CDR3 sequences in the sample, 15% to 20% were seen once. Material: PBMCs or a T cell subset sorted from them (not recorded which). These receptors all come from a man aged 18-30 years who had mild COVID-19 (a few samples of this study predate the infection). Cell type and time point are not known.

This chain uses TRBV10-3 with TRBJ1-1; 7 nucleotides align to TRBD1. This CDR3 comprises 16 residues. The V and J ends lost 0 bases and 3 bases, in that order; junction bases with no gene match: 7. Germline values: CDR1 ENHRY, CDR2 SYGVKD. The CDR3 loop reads CAISESRQGWDTEAFF. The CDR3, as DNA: TGTGCCATCAGTGAGTCCCGACAGGGATGGGACACTGAAGCTTTCTTT.

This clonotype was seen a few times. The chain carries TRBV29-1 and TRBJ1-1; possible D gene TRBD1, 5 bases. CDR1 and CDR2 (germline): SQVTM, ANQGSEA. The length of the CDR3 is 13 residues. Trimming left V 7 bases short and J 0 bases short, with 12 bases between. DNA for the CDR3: TGCAGCGAACGACAGACTTTGAACACTGAAGCTTTCTTT. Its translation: CSERQTLNTEAFF.